The T cell receptor beta chain described here comes from a study of Ad26.COV2.S vaccination and SARS-CoV-2 variants (dated by TCRdb to the early 2020s). Study-wide context: Donors in the vaccine arm were drawn from COV1001, a multicentre, randomized, double-blind, placebo-controlled phase I-IIa trial testing Ad26.COV2.S in healthy adults. Dosing of Ad26.COV2.S was intramuscular, at either 5x10^10 or 1x10^11 viral particles, delivered as one shot or as two shots spaced 56 days apart. Trial participants were randomized into five groups of five: low-dose or high-dose Ad26.COV2.S given once or twice, or placebo on both occasions. TCRbeta repertoire sequencing was used to assess the specificity and breadth of SARS-CoV-2-reactive T cell receptors after Ad26.COV2.S vaccination. Investigators remained blinded to trial group allocation during experiments and outcome assessment. The TCR-sequenced set comprised approximately 30 samples: some 20 Ad26.COV2.S vaccine recipients, 5 placebo recipients and 8 SARS-CoV-2 convalescent individuals. The investigation overall reported the following: The study was not powered to compare responses between vaccine doses or regimens. After vaccination, substantial breadth of spike-specific CD8+ and CD4+ T cell responses was reported. Non-spike TCR breadth was comparable between vaccine and placebo recipients, consistent with the vaccine containing only spike. Higher spike-specific TCR breadth was observed in Ad26.COV2.S recipients than in placebo recipients (P = 0.0014). The authors noted that total T cell responses may have been underestimated by the TCR breadth and depth analyses.

Concerning this clone itself: What antigen it recognizes has not been identified. No base quality information exists; no much larger clone differs at one position.

V and J are trimmed by 4 bases and 0 bases, and the gene matches miss 9 bases of the junction. Taken from the germline V gene, the CDR1 and CDR2 loops are KGHSH and LQKENI. The CDR3 sequence holds 17 residues, the cysteine and phenylalanine included. CDR3 DNA only is kept here, 51 bases in frame from base 1. The immunoSEQ Assay was used to sequence TCRbeta CDR3 regions. After extraction, genomic DNA underwent amplification by bias-controlled multiplex PCR, followed by high-throughput sequencing. In the paper's pipeline: Collapsing and filtering of sequences were performed to quantify the absolute abundance of each unique TCRbeta CDR3 region. T cell fraction was estimated by normalizing TCRbeta template counts to usable DNA, which was measured by amplifying reference genes present in all nucleated cells. Repertoire TCRs were annotated as SARS-CoV-2-specific by exact matching of V gene, CDR3 amino acid sequence and J gene to a known reactive TCR set. The reference SARS-CoV-2 TCR set was obtained from MIRA and was filtered for enrichment in COVID-19-positive ImmuneCODE repertoires, whereby public or cross-reactive TCRs were removed. Based on the MIRA antigens, annotated TCRs were further analysed at the level of specific ORF or position within ORF. Breadth was defined as annotated unique rearrangements over total unique productive rearrangements; depth was the summed frequency of those rearrangements. TCR breadth was compared between groups using two-sided Wilcoxon rank-sum tests. Sourced from immuneACCESS, this table was stored by TCRdb with only in-frame sequences that have V and J called. A share of the clones is absent; for the studies checked, an unresolved V gene accounts for under half, and the remainder has no known explanation. V and J calls plus clone size are reproduced from that table; the DNA served to infer D and trimming. This sample comprises under 550,000 clones, approximately 90% of them detected only once. The ten top clones hold 12% of the sample.

In light of the paper, this sample's treatment or condition label describes: some 20 received Ad26.COV2.S at low or high dose, single or two shots; roughly 5 received placebo; per-sample allocation not given. Repertoires of vaccine and placebo recipients were sequenced from samples collected on day 63 after the first injection. Cohort 1b enrolled about two dozen adults aged 18-55 years at a single site in Boston, USA, between 29 July and 7 August 2020. Ad26.COV2.S was a replication-incompetent adenovirus type 26 vector that expressed a prefusion-stabilized SARS-CoV-2 spike protein derived from the original Wuhan strain.

This chain is built from TRBV18 and TRBJ2-1, with 7 central nucleotides matching TRBD2. The receptor was derived from a person aged 18-60 years who received the Ad26.COV2.S COVID-19 vaccine or a placebo. The source was peripheral blood, collected in a trial of Ad26.COV2.S vaccine versus placebo. In nucleotides, the sequence is TGTGCCAGCTCACGATTCCAGCGGGGAAGCTCCTACAATGAGCAGTTCTTC. The resulting protein is CASSRFQRGSSYNEQFF.